These 31 T cell receptor beta chains originate from one sample sequenced in a study of blood T cell repertoires in COVID-19. Here immunoSEQ multiplex PCR was the method, and the copy in TCRdb shows in-frame clones only, minus some. The sample has around 370,000 clones; around nine tenths are singletons. Sequencing used peripheral blood. The receptor source for this set is a woman between 18 and 29 years old who had recovered from COVID-19.

This CDR3 is CASSPGTGYPGELFF. In DNA form, the CDR3 reads TGTGCCAGCAGCCCCGGGACAGGGTACCCCGGGGAGCTGTTTTTT. The chain recombines TRBV7-9 with TRBJ2-2, with 9 bases that match TRBD1. The CDR3 consists of 15 residues. V lost 5 bases and J lost 6; bases outside the gene matches: 7. Germline V gene data show CDR1 as SEHNR and CDR2 as FQNEAQ (reference sequence).

This rearrangement joins TRBV5-1 to TRBJ2-2; TRBD2 matches at 11 bases. CDR1 and CDR2 from the germline V gene are SGHRS and YFSETQ. This CDR3 region has 14 residues. V trimming: 5 bases; J trimming: 3 bases; junction bases outside the gene matches: 0. CDR3 amino acids: CASRLAGDTGELFF. CDR3 nucleotide sequence: TGCGCCAGCAGACTAGCGGGAGACACCGGGGAGCTGTTTTTT.

This clone was detected once. The J gene is TRBJ1-2, the V gene TRBV10-2; 8 nucleotides line up with TRBD1. CDR1 WSHSY and CDR2 SAAADI come from the germline V gene. The CDR3 sequence is 12 residues long. V lost 10 bases and J lost 1; bases outside the gene matches: 2. The CDR3 sequence: CATGQGNYGYTF. CDR3 in DNA: TGCGCCACCGGACAGGGTAACTATGGCTACACCTTC.

The chain combines TRBV7-8 with TRBJ2-7; 7 bases are shared with TRBD1. V gave up 5 bases and J gave up 2 bases; unmatched junction bases: 6. The CDR3 is 14 amino acids. The germline CDR1 and CDR2 sequences are SGHVS and FQNEAQ. CDR3 protein: CASSPRQGAYEQYV. CDR3 coding DNA: TGTGCCAGCAGCCCTCGACAGGGAGCCTACGAGCAGTACGTC.

The rearrangement links TRBV18 to TRBJ2-2, with D perhaps TRBD2 (5 bases). V was pared by 3 bases and J by 3 bases, with 11 bases between. This CDR3 is 15 amino acids long. Germline loops: CDR1 KGHSH, CDR2 LQKENI. CDR3 in DNA: TGTGCCAGCTCACCGTCTAGCCGGTACACCGGGGAGCTGTTTTTT. As protein: CASSPSSRYTGELFF.

The chain joins TRBV7-9 to TRBJ1-4, with TRBD1 matching over 8 bases. Germline V gene lookup returns CDR1 SEHNR and CDR2 FQNEAQ (reference sequence). The CDR3 length is 14 residues. V dropped 0 bases and J dropped 8; count of bases not matched to a gene: 2. CDR3 in amino acids: CASSLATGEEKLFF. CDR3 DNA: TGTGCCAGCAGCTTAGCGACAGGGGAAGAAAAACTGTTTTTT. The whole variable domain, filled in from reference TRBV7-9 and TRBJ1-4, reads DTGVSQNPRHKITKRGQNVTFRCDPISEHNRLYWYRQTLGQGPEFLTYFQNEAQLEKSRLLSDRFSAERPKGSFSTLEIQRTEQGDSAMYLCASSLATGEEKLFFGSGTQLSVL.

The V gene is TRBV12-5, the J gene TRBJ1-3; D perhaps matches TRBD1 (5 bases). V was clipped by 1 base and J by 0 bases, with 13 bases between them. Germline CDR1 and CDR2: LGHNT and FRNRAP. This CDR3 has 17 residues. The CDR3 reads CASGLGTNRFSGNTIYF. The CDR3 region has the DNA TGTGCTAGTGGTTTGGGGACTAACAGGTTCTCTGGAAACACCATATATTTT.

The V gene is TRBV19, the J gene TRBJ2-1; 9 bases are a match to TRBD2. Germline CDR1 is LNHDA and CDR2 is SQIVND (reference sequence). The CDR3 extends over 16 amino acids. After removal of 5 bases from V and 9 bases from J, the junction contained 14 bases not matched to a gene. CDR3 bases: TGTGCCAGTAGTGGTTGGGAGGCGGGAGGGCCAGGTGAGCAGTTCTTC. As protein: CASSGWEAGGPGEQFF.

Here the CDR3 DNA reads TGTGCCAGCAGCTTAGGCCCAGGGGGCTATAACACTGAAGCTTTCTTT. Its protein product is CASSLGPGGYNTEAFF. The V gene is TRBV11-3, the J gene TRBJ1-1; 8 bases align to TRBD1. There are 16 residues in the CDR3. V gave up 1 base and J gave up 2 bases; unmatched junction bases: 6. Germline V lookup: CDR1 SGHNT, CDR2 YENEEA.

The chain has TRBV4-1 and TRBJ2-3, with TRBD2 matching over 12 bases. Germline assignment: CDR1 MGHRA and CDR2 YSYEKL. Germline trimming cut 1 base from V and 6 bases from J; bases unmatched to any gene: 5. CDR3 length: 16 amino acids. The CDR3 is CASSQASGRAADTQYF. For the CDR3, the DNA is TGCGCCAGCAGCCAAGCTAGCGGGAGGGCCGCGGATACGCAGTATTTT.

This clone was observed a few times. The chain employs TRBV7-9 and TRBJ2-7; D perhaps matches TRBD2 (5 bases). With 4 bases removed from V and 4 bases from J, the gap between germline ends came to 8 bases. The CDR3 contains 12 residues. Germline V gene sequence: CDR1 SEHNR, CDR2 FQNEAQ (reference sequence). The CDR3 DNA is TGTGCCAGCAGCTCTCGGGGTTACGAGCAGTACGTC. Its translation: CASSSRGYEQYV.

The chain uses TRBV5-6 and TRBJ2-1; 7 nucleotides align to TRBD2. Germline CDR1 reads SGHDT; CDR2 reads YYEEEE. The trim removed 4 bases at V and 3 bases at J, leaving 10 bases unmatched. The CDR3 spans 16 residues. The CDR3 spells CASSRRGRAIYNEQFF. In DNA, the CDR3 is TGTGCCAGCAGCCGCCGGGGGAGGGCCATCTACAATGAGCAGTTCTTC.

CDR3 residues: CASSPRFDHEQFF. The CDR3 coding sequence is TGTGCCAGCAGCCCCAGGTTTGACCATGAGCAGTTCTTC. This chain links TRBV12-3 or TRBV12-4 with TRBJ2-1; D gene uncertain. This CDR3 is built from 13 residues. V was trimmed by 6 bases and J by 8 bases, leaving 14 bases between them.

The chain has TRBV24-1 and TRBJ2-3, with no clear D. V gave up 9 bases and J gave up 0 bases, with 18 bases separating them. Germline CDR1 reads KGHDR; CDR2 reads SFDVKD. CDR3 size: 16 residues. The CDR3 DNA follows: TGTGCCACCTTTCCTCAGGCAGAACCTAGCACAGATACGCAGTATTTT. This gives the protein CATFPQAEPSTDTQYF.

The chain is built from TRBV7-8 and TRBJ2-2; the D gene is possibly TRBD1 (5 bases). Germline values: CDR1 SGHVS, CDR2 FQNEAQ. V gave up 4 bases and J gave up 3 bases, with 21 bases separating them. The CDR3 spans 18 residues. In nucleotides, the CDR3 is TGTGCCAGCAGCTCCCTTTATTTGGGGCGAGATGACACCGGGGAGCTGTTTTTT. This codes for CASSSLYLGRDDTGELFF.

The V and J genes are TRBV14 and TRBJ2-3; D is uncertain. The CDR3 runs 15 residues. Per the germline V gene, CDR1 is SGHDN and CDR2 is FVKESK. With 1 base removed from V and 1 base from J, the gap between germline ends came to 9 bases. The CDR3 nucleotides are TGTGCCAGCAGCCAAGCGACACCACGCACAGATACGCAGTATTTT. It is translated as CASSQATPRTDTQYF.

This sequence joins TRBV30 and TRBJ2-5; TRBD2 is a possible D gene (6 bases). The length of the CDR3 is 15 residues. Germline assignment: CDR1 GTSNPN and CDR2 SVGIG (reference sequence). V lost 2 bases, J lost 5 bases, and 18 bases lay in between. The CDR3 spells CAWSQSVGRSETQYF. CDR3 bases: TGTGCCTGGAGTCAATCAGTGGGGAGGTCCGAGACCCAGTACTTC.

This chain uses TRBV30 with TRBJ1-5, with D maybe TRBD1 (5 bases). The V end was cut by 5 bases, the J end by 4 bases, with 12 bases between. The germline gives CDR1 GTSNPN, CDR2 SVGIG (reference sequence). The CDR3 runs 13 residues. The CDR3 loop is CAWERGPNQPQHF. The CDR3 DNA reads as TGTGCCTGGGAAAGGGGCCCGAATCAGCCCCAGCATTTT.

The chain combines TRBV28 with TRBJ2-7; the match to TRBD2 covers 11 bases. The CDR3 runs 14 residues. Germline trimming cut 4 bases from V and 3 bases from J; bases unmatched to any gene: 2. CDR1 is MDHEN, CDR2 SYDVKM, per germline. The CDR3 here is CASSSGTSGYEQYV. The DNA of the CDR3 is TGTGCCAGCAGTTCGGGGACTAGCGGCTACGAGCAGTACGTC.

J is TRBJ2-2 and V is TRBV19; no definite D call. CDR1 is LNHDA, CDR2 SQIVND, per germline (reference sequence). CDR3 length: 16 amino acids. V shed 7 bases and J shed 0 bases, with 15 bases lying between them. The CDR3 DNA reads TGTGCCAGTAACCCAGGCCCCCTAACGAACACCGGGGAGCTGTTTTTT. It encodes CASNPGPLTNTGELFF.

This clone was picked up one time. The CDR3 nucleotides are TGTGCCAGCAGCTCGAATATAGGGACAGGGATGATTTCCTATGGCTACACCTTC. This encodes CASSSNIGTGMISYGYTF. This chain joins TRBV7-9 and TRBJ1-2; 9 bases map to TRBD1. The CDR3 is made up of 18 amino acids. Per the germline V gene, CDR1 is SEHNR and CDR2 is FQNEAQ (reference sequence). V trimming: 4 bases; J trimming: 4 bases; junction bases outside the gene matches: 16.

The chain carries TRBV30 and TRBJ1-1; TRBD1 aligns across 7 bases. The V and J ends lost 5 bases and 4 bases, in that order; junction bases with no gene match: 10. Germline values: CDR1 GTSNPN, CDR2 SVGIG (reference sequence). The CDR3 has 14 residues. DNA of the CDR3: TGTGCCTGGGAGTACACAGGGGAAGGCACTGAAGCTTTCTTT. Translated, it gives CAWEYTGEGTEAFF.

V usage is TRBV6-6 and J usage is TRBJ1-3; 7 nucleotides agree with TRBD1. CDR1 MNHNY and CDR2 SVGAGI come from the germline V gene (reference sequence). The CDR3 extends over 14 amino acids. The V and J ends lost 5 bases and 3 bases, in that order; junction bases with no gene match: 4. The CDR3 DNA sequence: TGTGCCAGCAGTAACAGGGGAGATGGAAACACCATATATTTT. It is translated as CASSNRGDGNTIYF.

In its sample, this clone was seen once. The genes are TRBV5-1 and TRBJ2-5; 16 bases map to TRBD2. From germline, CDR1 is SGHRS and CDR2 YFSETQ. V lost 4 bases and J lost 4; bases outside the gene matches: 7. There are 17 residues in the CDR3. CDR3 coding DNA: TGCGCCAGCAGCAGGGGACTAGCGGGAGGGGAGAGAGAGACCCAGTACTTC. Amino acid sequence: CASSRGLAGGERETQYF.

The V gene is TRBV5-4, the J gene TRBJ2-7; 8 nucleotides align to TRBD1. J lost 6 bases, V lost 2 bases, and 4 bases had no gene match. This CDR3 comprises 13 residues. Germline V gene sequence: CDR1 SGHNT, CDR2 YYREEE (reference sequence). The CDR3 bases are TGTGCCAGCAGCTTTGGACAGGGCGGCGAGCAGTACGTC. Translating gives CASSFGQGGEQYV.

Details on this clone: The germline gene is not matched at one end of the junction; a read error may be the cause. The chain joins TRBV5-1 to TRBJ2-1, with D hard to call. The CDR3 is 13 residues long. Germline V gene sequence: CDR1 SGHRS, CDR2 YFSETQ. The CDR3, as DNA: TGCGCCACCAGCGACGGAGCCTACAATGAGCAGTTCTTC. Translating gives CATSDGAYNEQFF.

The sample holds one count of this clone. The V gene is TRBV25-1, the J gene TRBJ2-2; 10 bases match TRBD2. CDR3 length: 17 amino acids. The J segment lost 5 bases and the V segment lost 6 bases, leaving 12 bases of the junction unmatched. Germline V CDR1 and CDR2: MGHDK, SYGVNS. The DNA of the CDR3 is TGTGCCAGCAGAGAAACCGGGACTAGCGTCGGGACCGGGGAGCTGTTTTTT. It encodes CASRETGTSVGTGELFF.

V and J are TRBV27 and TRBJ1-2, with a possible D match to TRBD1 (5 bases). The CDR3 runs 13 residues. The germline V and J ends were trimmed by 2 bases and 7 bases, with 11 bases remaining between them. CDR1 MNHEY and CDR2 SMNVEV come from the germline V gene (reference sequence). The CDR3 DNA is TGTGCCAGCAGTTTAGGGGCCTTGGGTGGCTACACCTTC. Translation: CASSLGALGGYTF.

The chain is built from TRBV6-2 or TRBV6-3 and TRBJ2-1, with D tentatively TRBD2 (6 bases). Germline assignment: CDR1 MNHEY and CDR2 SVGEGT. The CDR3 contains 13 residues. The V end was cut by 4 bases, the J end by 12 bases, with 16 bases between. This chain's CDR3 is CASSSILGGGQFF. Written as DNA, the CDR3 is TGTGCCAGCAGTTCGATCCTGGGGGGAGGGCAGTTCTTC.

CDR3 region: CASSGSWGARWGEAFF. Here the CDR3 DNA reads TGTGCCAGCAGTGGGTCTTGGGGAGCTCGGTGGGGTGAAGCTTTCTTT. The chain has TRBV6-1 and TRBJ1-1; D gene ambiguous. Trimming took 4 bases from V and 7 from J, leaving 22 bases between them. Germline V gene data show CDR1 as MNHNS and CDR2 as SASEGT. The CDR3 contains 16 residues.

This chain joins TRBV5-1 and TRBJ2-5, with 9 bases identical to TRBD1. The trim removed 4 bases at V and 2 bases at J, leaving 6 bases unmatched. Germline V gene data show CDR1 as SGHRS and CDR2 as YFSETQ. This CDR3 comprises 15 residues. The CDR3 nucleotides are TGCGCCAGCAGCCAGGACAGGGGACTGCAAGAGACCCAGTACTTC. It is translated as CASSQDRGLQETQYF.